The sample holds many counts of the clone carrying this T cell receptor (beta chain). The antigen remains undetermined. This sample stems from a study of response to subunit inactivated influenza vaccine. Findings of the study overall: Each seasonal flu vaccination may recruit only limited new T cells, authors suggested.

TCRdb reprocessed the RT-PCR reads with MiXCR, giving one entry per CDR3 protein. The data hold around 600,000 distinct CDR3 sequences, with 11% observed a single time. V was shortened by 0 bases and J by 4 bases, with 16 bases between the two germline ends. Per the germline V gene, CDR1 is DFQATT and CDR2 is SNEGSKA (reference sequence). CDR3 length equals 15 residues. These same data were also listed under a study on T cells expressing NK-cell markers. That paper states: 5'RACE template switching built TCR beta cDNA with unique molecular identifiers. Sorted T-cell subsets CD3+CD56+NKG2C+, CD3+CD56+NKG2C- and CD3+CD56-NKG2C+ were TCR beta-sequenced. The eight sequenced donors comprised seven who were HCMV-seropositive and one who was seronegative. Clones of NKG2C+ T cells that had expanded were of unclear HCMV specificity.

The sequencing here drew on PBMCs from blood, taken on the day of vaccination. The J gene is TRBJ2-7, the V gene TRBV20-1; a possible D gene is TRBD1 (6 bases). This TCR was sampled from a man aged 50-59 years who received an inactivated influenza vaccine. The CDR3 bases are TGCAGTGCTAGAGATCCCCAGGGGAGACGTTACGAGCAGTACTTC. As protein: CSARDPQGRRYEQYF.